The 15 T cell receptor beta chains in this list originate from one sample, sequenced in a study of cytomegalovirus exposure and HLA in healthy donors. Amplification used 60 Vbeta primers and 13 Jbeta primers. Assay: immunoSEQ multiplex PCR; the TCRdb copy retains only in-frame clones and omits some. This sample contains 220,000 or so clones. Specimen: PBMCs. Receptor source: a girl aged 2 to 9 in good health and CMV-seropositive.

This sequence joins TRBV6-5 and TRBJ2-2, with 7 bases lining up with TRBD2. This CDR3 spans 14 amino acids. J was trimmed by 7 bases and V by 2 bases; bases with no gene match: 4. CDR1 is MNHEY and CDR2 is SVGAGI in the germline V gene. CDR3 coding DNA: TGTGCCAGCAGTTACCCCGGGGGGAACGGGGAGCTGTTTTTT. This encodes CASSYPGGNGELFF.

The chain recombines TRBV9 with TRBJ2-5; D might be TRBD1 (5 bases). The tail of the sequence fits TRBJ2-7 better, so the J call may be wrong. The CDR3 sequence is 13 residues long. Germline V gene data show CDR1 as SGDLS and CDR2 as YYNGEE. DNA for the CDR3: TGTGCCAGCAGCGAAGGGGTGACCTACGAGCAGTACTTC. Amino acids: CASSEGVTYEQYF.

This sequence joins TRBV29-1 and TRBJ2-2; TRBD1 agrees at 9 bases. V lost 6 bases and J lost 5; bases outside the gene matches: 4. CDR1 is SQVTM and CDR2 is ANQGSEA in the germline V gene. The CDR3 runs to 13 residues. CDR3 nucleotides: TGCAGCGTGGGGGGACAGGGAACCGGGGAGCTGTTTTTT. Its protein is CSVGGQGTGELFF.

This chain links TRBV28 with TRBJ2-5; TRBD1 is a possible D gene (5 bases). The CDR3 runs 14 residues. Trimming shortened V by 2 bases and J by 5 bases, and 12 bases separated the two germline ends. The V gene's germline CDR1 is MDHEN and CDR2 SYDVKM. The CDR3 loop reads CASSLAQAGETQYF. Here the CDR3 DNA reads TGTGCCAGCAGTTTAGCACAGGCTGGGGAGACCCAGTACTTC.

This chain uses TRBV18 with TRBJ1-1; 8 bases fit TRBD1. With 6 bases clipped from V and 1 base from J, the junction kept 4 bases outside the gene matches. Germline lookup yields CDR1 KGHSH and CDR2 LQKENI. This CDR3 has 14 amino acids. CDR3 coding DNA: TGTGCCAGCTCCCACAGGGGGACGAACACTGAAGCTTTCTTT. Protein product: CASSHRGTNTEAFF.

V is TRBV29-1 and J is TRBJ1-2, with D perhaps matching TRBD1 (5 bases). The germline V and J ends were trimmed by 3 bases and 3 bases, with 11 bases remaining between them. The CDR3 contains 13 residues. CDR1 is SQVTM and CDR2 is ANQGSEA in the germline V gene. The CDR3 sequence: CSVEARADYGYTF. The CDR3 DNA follows: TGCAGCGTTGAGGCCAGGGCAGACTATGGCTACACCTTC. The entire variable domain, with the rest obtained from reference TRBV29-1 and TRBJ1-2, is as follows: SAVISQKPSRDICQRGTSLTIQCQVDSQVTMMFWYRQQPGQSLTLIATANQGSEATYESGFVIDKFPISRPNLTFSTLTVSNMSPEDSSIYLCSVEARADYGYTFGSGTRLTVV.

The V call is TRBV11-3, the J call TRBJ2-1; TRBD2 aligns across 11 bases. Trimming cost V 4 bases and J 0 bases; bases outside gene matches: 14. The CDR3 sequence is 20 residues long. The germline gives CDR1 SGHNT, CDR2 YENEEA. CDR3: CASSSELGTSGASSYNEQFF. CDR3 nucleotides: TGTGCCAGCAGCTCGGAACTCGGGACTAGCGGAGCCAGCTCCTACAATGAGCAGTTCTTC.

V usage is TRBV5-1 and J usage is TRBJ2-1, with 10 nucleotides matching TRBD2. CDR3 length: 15 residues. The junction had 3 bases not matched to a gene; V was cut back by 3 bases and J by 3 bases. The germline V gene encodes CDR1 SGHRS and CDR2 YFSETQ. The CDR3 coding sequence is TGCGCCAGCAGCTCTAGCGGGAGTCTCTACAATGAGCAGTTCTTC. Protein: CASSSSGSLYNEQFF.

This chain connects TRBV7-6 to TRBJ1-1, with D maybe TRBD1 (6 bases). This CDR3 has 14 amino acids. The V gene lost 1 base and the J gene lost 2 bases, with 8 bases spanning the gap. Germline CDR1 SGHVS, CDR2 FNYEAQ. CDR3 sequence (DNA): TGTGCCAGCAGCTTAGGGGGGGGCAACACTGAAGCTTTCTTT. It codes for CASSLGGGNTEAFF.

The chain carries TRBV7-9 and TRBJ2-1; 8 bases are a match to TRBD1. The CDR3 sequence is 14 residues long. In germline, CDR1 is SEHNR, CDR2 FQNEAQ (reference sequence). Trimming removed 1 base from V and 7 bases from J; junction bases left unmatched: 3. The CDR3 loop reads CASSLGQGINEQFF. CDR3 nucleotide sequence: TGTGCCAGCAGCTTAGGACAGGGGATAAATGAGCAGTTCTTC.

This chain uses TRBV7-6 with TRBJ2-7; D remains ambiguous. The CDR3 totals 13 residues. V was cut by 1 base and J by 1 base, with 5 bases left in between. CDR1 is SGHVS and CDR2 is FNYEAQ in the germline V gene. CDR3 region: CASSLESSYEQYF. The DNA of the CDR3 is TGTGCCAGCAGCTTAGAATCTTCCTACGAGCAGTACTTC. Based on the CDR3 plus reference TRBV7-6 and TRBJ2-7, the full variable domain is GAGVSQSPRYKVTKRGQDVALRCDPISGHVSLYWYRQALGQGPEFLTYFNYEAQQDKSGLPNDRFSAERPEGSISTLTIQRTEQRDSAMYRCASSLESSYEQYFGPGTRLTVT.

V gene TRBV7-9 combines with J gene TRBJ1-1, with a tentative D call TRBD1 (6 bases). V lost 3 bases and J 6 bases, leaving 11 bases between the germline ends. The CDR3 covers 13 residues. Germline V gives CDR1 SEHNR, CDR2 FQNEAQ (reference sequence). CDR3 nucleotides: TGTGCCAGCAGCTTCCCGACAGGCCCTGAAGCTTTCTTT. This codes for CASSFPTGPEAFF.

The chain carries TRBV29-1 and TRBJ2-1; the match to TRBD2 covers 8 bases. V was pared by 6 bases and J by 10 bases, with 11 bases of the junction left unmatched. Germline values: CDR1 SQVTM, CDR2 ANQGSEA. This CDR3 has 13 residues. CDR3 nucleotide sequence: TGCAGCGTCCCGGGACTAGGCCTGGGCGAGCAGTTCTTC. It yields the protein CSVPGLGLGEQFF.

The chain has TRBV10-3 and TRBJ2-1; the match to TRBD2 covers 11 bases. Germline CDR1 and CDR2: ENHRY and SYGVKD. V was clipped by 4 bases and J by 5 bases; unmatched bases: 1. CDR3 size: 14 residues. CDR3 DNA: TGTGCCATCAGTGGACTAGCGGGGAACAATGAGCAGTTCTTC. Its translation is CAISGLAGNNEQFF.

V gene TRBV28 combines with J gene TRBJ2-7; D might be TRBD1 (5 bases). The CDR3 is 13 residues long. Germline V gene sequence: CDR1 MDHEN, CDR2 SYDVKM. Between the trimmed V and J ends, which lost 2 bases and 7 bases, there was a span of 12 bases. CDR3 sequence reads: CASSLQGSREQYF. CDR3 bases: TGTGCCAGCAGTTTACAGGGATCGCGAGAGCAGTACTTC.